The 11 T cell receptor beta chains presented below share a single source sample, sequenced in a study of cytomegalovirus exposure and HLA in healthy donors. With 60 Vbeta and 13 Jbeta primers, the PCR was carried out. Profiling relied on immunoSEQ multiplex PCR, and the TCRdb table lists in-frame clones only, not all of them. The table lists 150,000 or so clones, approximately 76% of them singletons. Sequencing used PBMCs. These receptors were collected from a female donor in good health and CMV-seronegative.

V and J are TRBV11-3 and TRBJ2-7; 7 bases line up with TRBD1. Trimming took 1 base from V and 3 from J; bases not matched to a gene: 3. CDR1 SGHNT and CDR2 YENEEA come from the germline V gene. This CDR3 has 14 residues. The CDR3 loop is CASSLGPGGYEQYF. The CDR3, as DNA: TGTGCCAGCAGCTTAGGCCCAGGGGGCTACGAGCAGTACTTC.

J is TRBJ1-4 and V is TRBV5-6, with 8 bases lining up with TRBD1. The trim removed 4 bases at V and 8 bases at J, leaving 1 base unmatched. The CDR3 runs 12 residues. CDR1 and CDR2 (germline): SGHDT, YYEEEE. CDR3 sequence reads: CASSTGGEKLFF. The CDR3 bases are TGTGCCAGCAGCACAGGGGGGGAAAAACTGTTTTTT. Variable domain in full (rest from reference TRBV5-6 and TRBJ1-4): DAGVTQSPTHLIKTRGQQVTLRCSPKSGHDTVSWYQQALGQGPQFIFQYYEEEERQRGNFPDRFSGHQFPNYSSELNVNALLLGDSALYLCASSTGGEKLFFGSGTQLSVL.

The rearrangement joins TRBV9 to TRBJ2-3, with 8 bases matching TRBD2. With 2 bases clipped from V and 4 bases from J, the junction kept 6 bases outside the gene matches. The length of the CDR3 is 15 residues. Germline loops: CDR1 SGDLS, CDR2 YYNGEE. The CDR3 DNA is TGTGCCAGCAGCGTTCGTCGGGGGGGCTCAGATACGCAGTATTTT. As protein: CASSVRRGGSDTQYF.

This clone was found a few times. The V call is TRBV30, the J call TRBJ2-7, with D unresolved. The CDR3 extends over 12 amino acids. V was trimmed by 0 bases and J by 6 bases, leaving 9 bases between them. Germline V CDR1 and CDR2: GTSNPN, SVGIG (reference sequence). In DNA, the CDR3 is TGTGCCTGGAGTGTACCCCCGAGCGAGCAGTACTTC. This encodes CAWSVPPSEQYF.

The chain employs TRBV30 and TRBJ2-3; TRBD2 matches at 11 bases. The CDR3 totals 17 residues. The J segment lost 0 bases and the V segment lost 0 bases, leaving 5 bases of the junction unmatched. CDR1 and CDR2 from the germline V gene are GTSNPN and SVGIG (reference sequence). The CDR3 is CAWSVTGTSGSTDTQYF. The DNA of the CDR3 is TGTGCCTGGAGTGTAACCGGGACTAGCGGTAGCACAGATACGCAGTATTTT.

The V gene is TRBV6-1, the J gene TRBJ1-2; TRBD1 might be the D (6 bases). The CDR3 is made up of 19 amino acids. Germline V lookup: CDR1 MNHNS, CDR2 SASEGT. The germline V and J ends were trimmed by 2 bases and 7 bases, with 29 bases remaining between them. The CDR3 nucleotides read TGTGCCAGCAGTGAACGGGCCGGCGGGGGGGGGCACCTTGGGGGTGGCTACACCTTC. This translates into CASSERAGGGGHLGGGYTF.

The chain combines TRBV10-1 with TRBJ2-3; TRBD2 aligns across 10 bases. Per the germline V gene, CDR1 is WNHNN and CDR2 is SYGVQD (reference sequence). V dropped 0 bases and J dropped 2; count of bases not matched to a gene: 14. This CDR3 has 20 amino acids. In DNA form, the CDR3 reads TGCGCCAGCAGTGAGTCGGGTCTAGCGGGGGATCGGGGCCTCACAGATACGCAGTATTTT. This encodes CASSESGLAGDRGLTDTQYF.

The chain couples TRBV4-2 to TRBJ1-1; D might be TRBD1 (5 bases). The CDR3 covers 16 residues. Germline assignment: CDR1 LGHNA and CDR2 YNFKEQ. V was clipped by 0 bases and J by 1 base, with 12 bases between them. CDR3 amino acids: CASSQDFPGKNTEAFF. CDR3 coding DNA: TGTGCCAGCAGCCAAGATTTCCCAGGGAAGAACACTGAAGCTTTCTTT.

The CDR3, as DNA: TGTGCCAGCAGGATACAGGGTACTAATGGCTACACCTTC. Translation: CASRIQGTNGYTF. The chain uses TRBV28 and TRBJ1-2, with TRBD1 as a possible D gene (6 bases). Per germline, CDR1 MDHEN and CDR2 SYDVKM. This CDR3 spans 13 amino acids. Between the trimmed V and J ends, which lost 6 bases and 6 bases, there was a span of 14 bases.

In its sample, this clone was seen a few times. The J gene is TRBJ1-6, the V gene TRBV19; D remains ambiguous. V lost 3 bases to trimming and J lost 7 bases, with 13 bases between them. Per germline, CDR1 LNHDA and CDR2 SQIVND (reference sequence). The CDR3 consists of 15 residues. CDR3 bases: TGTGCCAGTAGTATCCAGAGTCCGGGGAATTCACCCCTCCACTTT. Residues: CASSIQSPGNSPLHF.

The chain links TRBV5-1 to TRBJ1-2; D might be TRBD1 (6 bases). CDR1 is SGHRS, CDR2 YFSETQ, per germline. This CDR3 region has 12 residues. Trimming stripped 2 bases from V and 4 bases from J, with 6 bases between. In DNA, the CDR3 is TGCGCCAGCAGCTTAGGGGGCTATGGCTACACCTTC. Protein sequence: CASSLGGYGYTF. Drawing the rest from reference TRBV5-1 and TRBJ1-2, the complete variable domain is KAGVTQTPRYLIKTRGQQVTLSCSPISGHRSVSWYQQTPGQGLQFLFEYFSETQRNKGNFPGRFSGRQFSNSRSEMNVSTLELGDSALYLCASSLGGYGYTFGSGTRLTVV.